A single sample gave rise to the 4 T cell receptor beta chains below, sequenced in a study of T cell clonotyping in hematopoietic cell transplantation. Produced via immunoSEQ multiplex PCR; TCRdb's table is partial and in-frame only. The sample contains about 36,000 clones, around 90% of which appear only once. The material sequenced was peripheral blood mononuclear cells. These receptors came from a woman aged 40 to 49 in good health. Some clones in this sample may be carry-over from other donors' samples.

In its sample, this clone was seen once. The chain recombines TRBV6-1 with TRBJ1-2; possible D gene TRBD1, 6 bases. This CDR3 contains 15 residues. CDR1 MNHNS and CDR2 SASEGT come from the germline V gene. V lost 0 bases and J lost 5, with 13 bases in between. CDR3 region: CASSEAGGGGYGYTF. The CDR3 DNA reads TGTGCCAGCAGTGAAGCAGGGGGGGGCGGGTATGGCTACACCTTC.

The CDR3 region has the DNA TGTGCCAGCAGTTTCGCGGGCGCTTTCCAGCCCCAGCATTTT. Translated, it gives CASSFAGAFQPQHF. The V gene is TRBV27, the J gene TRBJ1-5; D call uncertain. CDR1 MNHEY and CDR2 SMNVEV come from the germline V gene (reference sequence). The CDR3 has 14 residues. V was pared by 3 bases and J by 7 bases, with 13 bases between.

This clone was detected only once. J is TRBJ2-5 and V is TRBV7-2, with D tentatively TRBD1 or TRBD2 (5 bases each). V was clipped by 5 bases and J by 4 bases, with 17 bases between them. In germline, CDR1 is SGHTA, CDR2 FQGNSA. The CDR3 consists of 15 residues. CDR3 loop: CASSRSGDPGETQYF. The CDR3 region has the DNA TGTGCCAGCAGCCGAAGTGGGGACCCTGGAGAGACCCAGTACTTC.

A word on this clone: At one end, the junction sequence differs from germline, possibly due to a read error. The CDR3: CASSVAPGTGFGYGYTF. The CDR3 nucleotides read TGTGCCAGCAGCGTAGCCCCTGGGACAGGGTTTGGCTATGGCTACACCTTC. This rearrangement joins TRBV7-2 to TRBJ1-2; 9 bases are a match to TRBD1. Germline lookup yields CDR1 SGHTA and CDR2 FQGNSA. The CDR3 contains 17 residues.